Presented here are 20 T cell receptor beta chains from one specimen sequenced in a study of graft-versus-host responses after intestinal transplantation (dated by TCRdb to the early 2020s). Their specific antigens are unknown. Libraries were made using the immunoSEQ multiplex PCR assay. TCRdb re-hosts the immuneACCESS table, in-frame sequences only. Its copies lack some clones; in the studies checked, an unresolved V gene accounts for under half of them, and the cause for the rest is not known. In all, the sample holds around 90,000 clones, and about 95% of those were seen once. About 0.2% of the sample comes from the top ten. This specimen's time point label, interpreted: cells obtained before transplantation from donor or recipient. The sequences come from unstimulated CD4+ T cells sorted from spleen or lymph node cells, collected before transplant. These receptors were obtained from a human donor who was the organ donor for an intestinal transplant.

V and J are TRBV2 and TRBJ1-4; D uncertain. The germline CDR1 and CDR2 sequences are SNHLY and FYNNEI. This CDR3 region has 15 residues. V was shortened by 3 bases and J by 1 base, with 9 bases between the two germline ends. The CDR3 is CASSDSLGTNEKLFF. DNA for the CDR3: TGTGCCAGCAGTGATTCCCTGGGAACTAATGAAAAACTGTTTTTT.

The chain recombines TRBV29-1 with TRBJ1-1; TRBD1 agrees at 7 bases. Germline V gene sequence: CDR1 SQVTM, CDR2 ANQGSEA. Trimming took 4 bases from V and 5 from J; bases not matched to a gene: 7. The CDR3 spans 13 residues. The CDR3 sequence is CSVATGDGTEAFF. The CDR3 DNA reads TGCAGCGTTGCAACAGGGGATGGGACTGAAGCTTTCTTT.

V gene TRBV11-2 combines with J gene TRBJ1-2; perhaps TRBD1 as D (5 bases). CDR1 is SGHAT and CDR2 is FQNNGV in the germline V gene. V lost 1 base, J lost 0 bases, and 9 bases lay in between. This CDR3 region has 15 residues. CDR3 coding DNA: TGTGCCAGCAGCTTAGGGACACCTGCTAACTATGGCTACACCTTC. Translating gives CASSLGTPANYGYTF.

The chain couples TRBV29-1 to TRBJ1-2, with D possibly TRBD1 on 5 matching bases. The CDR3 loop spans 15 amino acids. Germline V lookup: CDR1 SQVTM, CDR2 ANQGSEA. V gave up 3 bases and J gave up 2 bases, with 16 bases separating them. CDR3 loop: CSVELQGRDNYGYTF. CDR3 bases: TGCAGCGTTGAGCTTCAGGGCAGGGACAACTATGGCTACACCTTC.

This clone was observed a single time. V gene TRBV5-4 combines with J gene TRBJ2-3; possibly TRBD1 for D (6 bases). The germline CDR1 and CDR2 sequences are SGHNT and YYREEE (reference sequence). V lost 4 bases, J lost 0 bases, and 12 bases lay in between. The CDR3 length is 15 residues. CDR3 bases: TGTGCCAGCAGCACCGACAGGACTAGCACAGATACGCAGTATTTT. Residues: CASSTDRTSTDTQYF.

This clone was detected once. V is TRBV30 and J is TRBJ2-3, with 14 bases lining up with TRBD2. From germline, CDR1 is GTSNPN and CDR2 SVGIG (reference sequence). The junction had 3 bases not matched to a gene; V was cut back by 3 bases and J by 4 bases. There are 15 residues in the CDR3. CDR3 amino acids: CAWRGLAGVSDTQYF. The CDR3 coding sequence is TGTGCCTGGAGGGGACTAGCGGGGGTCTCAGATACGCAGTATTTT.

This sequence joins TRBV27 and TRBJ2-5; D ambiguous. V was shortened by 5 bases and J by 7 bases, with 17 bases between the two germline ends. From germline, CDR1 is MNHEY and CDR2 SMNVEV (reference sequence). This CDR3 region has 14 residues. The chain's CDR3 is CASSRETQVGTQYF. The CDR3 DNA reads TGTGCCAGCAGTCGCGAAACCCAAGTCGGGACCCAGTACTTC.

This chain uses TRBV18 with TRBJ2-4; TRBD2 might be the D (6 bases). CDR1 and CDR2 from the germline V gene are KGHSH and LQKENI. The CDR3 spans 17 residues. The V end was cut by 3 bases, the J end by 1 base, with 16 bases between. CDR3 in amino acids: CASSPVAGSAAKNIQYF. CDR3 coding DNA: TGTGCCAGCTCACCGGTCGCGGGGAGTGCGGCCAAAAACATTCAGTACTTC.

The V call is TRBV11-2, the J call TRBJ2-7; no reliable D call. The end of the DNA aligns better with TRBJ2-1, so the J call may be wrong. This CDR3 comprises 13 residues. Germline CDR1 reads SGHAT; CDR2 reads FQNNGV. The CDR3 protein is CASSPNANNEQFF. The CDR3 DNA reads as TGTGCCAGCAGCCCAAATGCAAACAATGAGCAGTTCTTC.

This chain uses TRBV28 with TRBJ1-3; 10 bases are shared with TRBD1. V shed 3 bases and J 4 bases; nucleotides not matched to a gene: 9. CDR1 and CDR2 (germline): MDHEN, SYDVKM. The CDR3 is 17 amino acids. CDR3 loop: CASSFHTGTGAGNTIYF. In DNA form, the CDR3 reads TGTGCCAGCAGTTTCCACACCGGGACAGGGGCCGGAAACACCATATATTTT.

The chain joins TRBV11-3 to TRBJ2-5, with D tentatively TRBD1 (6 bases). The CDR3 runs 15 residues. Germline CDR1 and CDR2: SGHNT and YENEEA. Trimming cost V 3 bases and J 2 bases, with 13 bases left between them. The chain's CDR3 is CASSLTGLLQETQYF. The CDR3 DNA follows: TGTGCCAGCAGCTTGACAGGCCTTCTTCAAGAGACCCAGTACTTC. Full variable domain (rest looked up from reference TRBV11-3 and TRBJ2-5): EAGVVQSPRYKIIEKKQPVAFWCNPISGHNTLYWYLQNLGQGPELLIRYENEEAVDDSQLPKDRFSAERLKGVDSTLKIQPAELGDSAVYLCASSLTGLLQETQYFGPGTRLLVL.

As regards this clone: A junction end diverges from the germline sequence, so it may reflect a read error. The same CDR3 also results from other DNA sequences found in this sample. The chain combines TRBV6-6 with TRBJ2-7, with D tentatively TRBD1 (6 bases). This CDR3 has 14 amino acids. Germline assignment: CDR1 MNHNY and CDR2 SVGAGI (reference sequence). CDR3: CASRGQNWEYEQYF. In nucleotides, the CDR3 is TGTGCTAGCAGGGGTCAAAACTGGGAATACGAGCAGTACTTC.

The chain joins TRBV19 to TRBJ2-5; TRBD2 matches 11 bases. Germline trimming cut 3 bases from V and 5 bases from J; bases unmatched to any gene: 5. The germline gives CDR1 LNHDA, CDR2 SQIVND (reference sequence). This CDR3 is built from 15 residues. The DNA of the CDR3 is TGTGCCAGTAGTATTAGCGGGGGGGCCTGGGAGACCCAGTACTTC. Translated: CASSISGGAWETQYF.

V usage is TRBV6-5 and J usage is TRBJ2-7; a possible D gene is TRBD2 (6 bases). Between the trimmed V and J ends, which lost 4 bases and 0 bases, there was a span of 16 bases. Germline V lookup: CDR1 MNHEY, CDR2 SVGAGI. The CDR3 totals 16 residues. CDR3 in DNA: TGTGCCAGCAGTTTCACCCCGGGAGACCCCTCCTACGAGCAGTACTTC. It is translated as CASSFTPGDPSYEQYF.

The CDR3 loop reads CASSLDHTDTQYF. DNA of the CDR3: TGTGCCAGCAGCTTAGACCACACAGATACGCAGTATTTT. The rearrangement joins TRBV7-3 to TRBJ2-3; no firm D call. V was cut by 2 bases and J by 2 bases, with 5 bases left in between. In germline, CDR1 is SGHTA, CDR2 FQGTGA. The CDR3 is 13 amino acids.

J is TRBJ2-7 and V is TRBV5-1; possibly TRBD1 or TRBD2 for D (5 bases each). V lost 0 bases to trimming and J lost 6 bases, with 10 bases between them. This CDR3 has 13 residues. CDR1 is SGHRS and CDR2 is YFSETQ in the germline V gene. In DNA, the CDR3 is TGCGCCAGCAGCTTGGAGGGGAGCAGCGAGCAGTACTTC. This sequence encodes CASSLEGSSEQYF.

This clone is a singleton in its sample. This chain connects TRBV15 to TRBJ1-1; D is unclear. This CDR3 has 14 amino acids. Per the germline V gene, CDR1 is LNHNV and CDR2 is YYDKDF (reference sequence). The V gene lost 0 bases and the J gene lost 1 base, with 6 bases spanning the gap. The chain's CDR3 is CATSRDRTNTEAFF. CDR3 nucleotides: TGTGCCACCAGCAGAGACAGGACGAACACTGAAGCTTTCTTT.

The chain links TRBV9 to TRBJ1-5; unclear D gene. The germline V gene encodes CDR1 SGDLS and CDR2 YYNGEE. The CDR3 runs 14 residues. Trimming removed 3 bases from V and 3 bases from J, with 10 bases in between. The CDR3 DNA is TGTGCCAGCAGCGCAGGATTTCTCAATCAGCCCCAGCATTTT. Translation: CASSAGFLNQPQHF.

The table lists this clone with a count of one. The chain has TRBV15 and TRBJ2-5; the D gene is possibly TRBD2 (6 bases). The CDR3 consists of 14 residues. Looked up from germline, CDR1 is LNHNV and CDR2 is YYDKDF (reference sequence). The germline V and J ends were trimmed by 6 bases and 4 bases, with 15 bases remaining between them. Here the CDR3 reads CATSLSTGGETQYF. DNA for the CDR3: TGTGCCACCAGTTTATCGACCGGGGGAGAGACCCAGTACTTC.

This sequence joins TRBV5-4 and TRBJ2-7, with 9 positions matching TRBD1. The V segment lost 2 bases and the J segment 5 bases; nucleotides outside the gene matches: 5. The V gene's germline CDR1 is SGHNT and CDR2 YYREEE (reference sequence). The CDR3 is made up of 14 amino acids. For the CDR3, the DNA is TGTGCCAGCAGCTTAAACAGGGGGCAGAACGAGCAGTACTTC. As protein: CASSLNRGQNEQYF.